This T cell receptor (beta chain) is from a study of blood T cell repertoires in COVID-19. In the study overall: Samples came from the United States, Italy and Spain, spanning acute and convalescent COVID-19. PBMCs, B-cell-depleted T cells, or T cells were the source of the cDNA or gDNA that made up the material.

This clone came up a few times. Germline CDR1 reads MNHEY; CDR2 reads SMNVEV (reference sequence). CDR3 length equals 13 residues. After removal of 5 bases from V and 11 bases from J, the junction contained 9 bases not matched to a gene. Per the authors' pipeline: Amplification from reference gene primers served as the basis for estimated nucleated cell counts. Assay: immunoSEQ multiplex PCR; the TCRdb copy retains only in-frame clones and omits some. The DNA gave D and trimming, while V, J and clone size come from that table. The data contain some 300,000 clones, approximately 89% of them singletons.

The sequence was collected from a woman aged 25 to 45 who had recovered from COVID-19. The gene calls are TRBV27 and TRBJ1-5; 7 bases agree with TRBD1. The sequenced material came from peripheral blood. CDR3 loop: CASSREGALAQHF. The DNA of the CDR3 is TGTGCCAGCAGTCGTGAGGGGGCATTGGCCCAGCATTTT.